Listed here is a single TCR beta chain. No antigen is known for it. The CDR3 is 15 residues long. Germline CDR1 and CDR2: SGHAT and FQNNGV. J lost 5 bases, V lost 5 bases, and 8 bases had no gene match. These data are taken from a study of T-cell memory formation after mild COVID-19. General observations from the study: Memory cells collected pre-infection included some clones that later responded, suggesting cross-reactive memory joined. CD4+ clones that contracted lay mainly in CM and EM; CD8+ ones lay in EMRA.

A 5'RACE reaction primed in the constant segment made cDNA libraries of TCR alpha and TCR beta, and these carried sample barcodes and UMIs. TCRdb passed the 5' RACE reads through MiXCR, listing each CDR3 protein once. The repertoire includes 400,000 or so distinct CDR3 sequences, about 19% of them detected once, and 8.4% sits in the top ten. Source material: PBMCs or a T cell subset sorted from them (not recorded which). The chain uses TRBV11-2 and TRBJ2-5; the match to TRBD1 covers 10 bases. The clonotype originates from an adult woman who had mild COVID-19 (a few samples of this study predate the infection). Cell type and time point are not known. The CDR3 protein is CASSNEGQGTETQYF. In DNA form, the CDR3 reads TGTGCCAGCAGCAACGAGGGACAGGGGACGGAGACCCAGTACTTC.